Listed here is a single T cell receptor beta chain. TCRdb's copy holds only in-frame clones and misses some; the assay was immunoSEQ multiplex PCR. The table lists 10,000 to 13,000 clones, roughly four fifths of them singletons. The CDR3 spans 14 residues. Germline V gene sequence: CDR1 SNHLY, CDR2 FYNNEI. V was clipped by 4 bases and J by 2 bases, with 12 bases between them. The record originates from a study of PD-1 blockade in classical Hodgkin lymphoma. With no exception, relapse followed autologous stem cell transplantation in all patients, and brentuximab vedotin exposure varied. The V and J genes are TRBV2 and TRBJ2-7; D gene unclear. This specimen was peripheral blood mononuclear cells (PBMCs), taken at baseline. The clonotype originates from a human donor with classical Hodgkin lymphoma. CDR3 sequence (DNA): TGTGCCAGCAGTGTCTTCCATCAGGCCTACGAGCAGTACTTC. Its protein product is CASSVFHQAYEQYF.